A single sample is the source of the 17 T cell receptor beta chains below, sequenced in a study of early T cells in non-severe SARS-CoV-2 infection. TCRdb re-called the 5' RACE reads with MiXCR, one entry per CDR3 protein. This table holds roughly 70,000 distinct CDR3 sequences, around 13% found once. What was sequenced was whole blood. All receptors come from an adult who was a healthcare worker with PCR-confirmed SARS-CoV-2 infection or an uninfected control (not recorded which).

The table lists this clonotype with many counts. The chain joins TRBV28 to TRBJ2-1; D is undetermined. CDR1 is MDHEN, CDR2 SYDVKM, per germline. The germline V and J ends were trimmed by 7 bases and 4 bases, with 17 bases remaining between them. CDR3 length: 15 amino acids. CDR3 region: CASTPTARVYNEQFF. The DNA of the CDR3 is TGTGCCAGCACTCCCACAGCCCGAGTTTACAATGAGCAGTTCTTC.

The sample holds many counts of this clonotype. The genes are TRBV6-2 or TRBV6-3 and TRBJ1-6; D unclear. V lost 2 bases to trimming and J lost 5 bases, with 10 bases between them. Germline V CDR1 and CDR2: MNHEY, SVGEGT. This CDR3 spans 15 amino acids. CDR3: CASSYRTADNSPLHF. The CDR3 nucleotides read TGTGCCAGCAGTTACCGGACGGCCGATAATTCACCCCTCCACTTT.

The sample holds many counts of this clonotype. J is TRBJ1-1 and V is TRBV3-1; D unclear. Germline V CDR1 and CDR2: LGHDT, YNNKEL (reference sequence). V shed 5 bases and J shed 1 base, with 8 bases lying between them. CDR3 length: 13 amino acids. The CDR3 loop reads CASSSWQNTEAFF. DNA for the CDR3: TGTGCCAGCAGCAGCTGGCAGAACACTGAAGCTTTCTTT.

This clonotype was counted at least ten times. V is TRBV19 and J is TRBJ1-1; 8 nucleotides match TRBD1. Germline V gives CDR1 LNHDA, CDR2 SQIVND (reference sequence). The ends lost 7 bases at V and 1 base at J; junction bases unmatched: 5. This CDR3 contains 14 residues. CDR3 DNA sequence: TGTGCCAGTAATTATCAGGGGGCGAACACTGAAGCTTTCTTT. Translation gives CASNYQGANTEAFF. Together with reference TRBV19 and TRBJ1-1, the CDR3 gives the full variable domain: DGGITQSPKYLFRKEGQNVTLSCEQNLNHDAMYWYRQDPGQGLRLIYYSQIVNDFQKGDIAEGYSVSREKKESFPLTVTSAQKNPTAFYLCASNYQGANTEAFFGQGTRLTVV.

The chain is built from TRBV25-1 and TRBJ2-2; TRBD2 agrees at 9 bases. The junction had 3 bases not matched to a gene; V was cut back by 3 bases and J by 7 bases. The CDR3 totals 14 residues. CDR1 MGHDK and CDR2 SYGVNS come from the germline V gene. The CDR3 here is CASSEKLAGGELFF. The CDR3 DNA is TGTGCCAGCAGTGAGAAACTAGCGGGCGGGGAGCTGTTTTTT.

The table lists this clonotype with many counts. The V call is TRBV7-9, the J call TRBJ2-4; 7 bases agree with TRBD2. J lost 0 bases, V lost 5 bases, and 10 bases had no gene match. This CDR3 comprises 17 residues. Germline CDR1 SEHNR, CDR2 FQNEAQ (reference sequence). The DNA for the CDR3 is TGTGCCAGCAGCATCCATCTAGCGGCCTTAGCCAAAAACATTCAGTACTTC. Translation: CASSIHLAALAKNIQYF.

This clonotype was seen at least ten times. This rearrangement joins TRBV20-1 to TRBJ2-1, with 10 bases aligning to TRBD2. Germline CDR1 DFQATT, CDR2 SNEGSKA (reference sequence). The CDR3 sequence is 16 residues long. V was pared by 6 bases and J by 10 bases, with 18 bases of the junction left unmatched. CDR3 amino acids: CSAIQPGLAYSGEQFF. The CDR3, as DNA: TGCAGTGCAATACAACCGGGACTAGCGTATTCAGGGGAGCAGTTCTTC.

The table lists this clonotype with many counts. The genes are TRBV28 and TRBJ2-3; 9 bases match TRBD1. Germline V gene data show CDR1 as MDHEN and CDR2 as SYDVKM. The CDR3 has 15 residues. Trimming removed 7 bases from V and 2 bases from J; junction bases left unmatched: 7. CDR3 residues: CASISGTGITDTQYF. CDR3 nucleotide sequence: TGTGCCAGCATATCCGGGACAGGGATCACAGATACGCAGTATTTT.

This clonotype was picked up many times. The CDR3 DNA follows: TGCAGTGCTCAGCGGGGAAACACCGGGGAGCTGTTTTTT. The encoded protein is CSAQRGNTGELFF. The chain couples TRBV20-1 to TRBJ2-2; 7 bases are a match to TRBD2. The CDR3 runs to 13 residues. Unmatched junction bases numbered 2, after V lost 5 bases and J lost 2 bases. The germline CDR1 and CDR2 sequences are DFQATT and SNEGSKA (reference sequence).

This clonotype was detected many times. The genes are TRBV11-2 and TRBJ2-1, with D perhaps matching TRBD1 or TRBD2 (5 bases each). The V gene's germline CDR1 is SGHAT and CDR2 FQNNGV. Trimming removed 7 bases at V and 4 bases at J, with 11 bases between. The CDR3 covers 13 residues. The CDR3 is CASTPGPYNEQFF. CDR3 coding DNA: TGTGCCAGCACCCCGGGACCTTACAATGAGCAGTTCTTC.

In its sample, this clonotype was seen many times. V is TRBV28 and J is TRBJ1-2, with 10 nucleotides matching TRBD1. The CDR3 has 13 amino acids. From germline, CDR1 is MDHEN and CDR2 SYDVKM. J was trimmed by 5 bases and V by 8 bases; bases with no gene match: 5. The CDR3 DNA follows: TGTGCCAGCGGGGGGGACAGGGGATATGGCTACACCTTC. It codes for CASGGDRGYGYTF.

This clonotype has a count of ten or more. The chain links TRBV27 to TRBJ1-5; D not certain. The V gene lost 0 bases and the J gene lost 1 base, with 4 bases spanning the gap. The length of the CDR3 is 14 residues. Looked up from germline, CDR1 is MNHEY and CDR2 is SMNVEV (reference sequence). DNA of the CDR3: TGTGCCAGCAGTTTATCGCCGAGCAATCAGCCCCAGCATTTT. Amino acids: CASSLSPSNQPQHF.

This clonotype was seen ten or more times. The rearrangement uses TRBV20-1 and TRBJ2-1; 10 bases align to TRBD2. The CDR3 covers 15 residues. CDR1 and CDR2 (germline): DFQATT, SNEGSKA (reference sequence). V was pared by 2 bases and J by 7 bases, with 8 bases of the junction left unmatched. The CDR3 DNA reads TGCAGTGCTAGAAGGGGAGCGGGGGGGCGTAATGAGCAGTTCTTC. This translates into CSARRGAGGRNEQFF.

This clonotype was seen ten or more times. The V call is TRBV20-1, the J call TRBJ1-4; D not certain. V gave up 0 bases and J gave up 3 bases, with 8 bases separating them. CDR1 DFQATT and CDR2 SNEGSKA come from the germline V gene (reference sequence). The CDR3 totals 14 residues. The CDR3 is CSAREGGPNEKLFF. The CDR3 DNA reads TGCAGTGCTAGAGAGGGCGGACCTAATGAAAAACTGTTTTTT.

This clonotype was recorded at least ten times. CDR3 region: CAWSGQVGGEAFF. Written as DNA, the CDR3 is TGTGCCTGGAGTGGACAGGTGGGAGGTGAAGCTTTCTTT. The genes are TRBV30 and TRBJ1-1; D might be TRBD1 (6 bases). Looked up from germline, CDR1 is GTSNPN and CDR2 is SVGIG (reference sequence). Trimming pared 1 base from V and 7 bases from J, leaving 13 bases between. CDR3 length: 13 residues.

In this sample, this clonotype turned up many times. This chain connects TRBV5-6 to TRBJ1-2; 7 bases match TRBD1. The length of the CDR3 is 15 residues. Trimming at V came to 4 bases and at J to 3 bases, leaving 9 bases not matched to a gene. The germline CDR1 and CDR2 sequences are SGHDT and YYEEEE. In nucleotides, the CDR3 is TGTGCCAGCAGCGTTACAGGGGAGTGGGACTATGGCTACACCTTC. Translation: CASSVTGEWDYGYTF.

This rearrangement joins TRBV28 to TRBJ2-1; D unclear. The length of the CDR3 is 15 residues. Germline V CDR1 and CDR2: MDHEN, SYDVKM. Trimming left V 4 bases short and J 5 bases short, with 15 bases between. CDR3 sequence: CASSSRLLVNNEQFF. CDR3 coding DNA: TGTGCCAGCAGTTCACGACTGTTAGTTAACAATGAGCAGTTCTTC.